The present entry profiles one T cell receptor (beta chain) with its context. The same CDR3 also results from other DNA sequences found in this sample. Here immunoSEQ multiplex PCR was the method, and the copy in TCRdb shows in-frame clones only, minus some. The data hold a few hundred thousand clones, with around 89% observed a single time. This sample is drawn from a study of blood T cell repertoires in COVID-19. The CDR3 consists of 13 residues. Germline CDR1 and CDR2: LNHNV and YYDKDF (reference sequence). V was shortened by 3 bases and J by 2 bases, with 7 bases between the two germline ends. Sequencing was done on a sample of peripheral blood. This receptor was obtained from a woman aged 60-70 years with COVID-19, enrolled during active disease. The chain links TRBV15 to TRBJ1-2; D uncertain. In nucleotides, the CDR3 is TGTGCCACCAGCAGGGTCGCGAACTATGGCTACACCTTC. Translated: CATSRVANYGYTF.